One sample yielded the 18 T cell receptor beta chains listed below, sequenced in a study of cytomegalovirus exposure and HLA in healthy donors. Both 60 Vbeta primers and 13 Jbeta primers went into the PCR. The assay was immunoSEQ multiplex PCR, and TCRdb's table has in-frame clones only and misses some. The profile covers 100,000 to 150,000 clones, with around 73% appearing a single time and about a tenth taken by the ten largest. The sequenced material came from PBMCs. The receptor source for this set is a man aged 25-45 years in good health and CMV-seropositive.

This clone was seen a few times. The chain combines TRBV6-5 with TRBJ2-7, with TRBD2 matching over 10 bases. V lost 6 bases to trimming and J lost 4 bases; unmatched junction nucleotides: 9. The germline V gene encodes CDR1 MNHEY and CDR2 SVGAGI. The CDR3 totals 15 residues. The CDR3: CASSFEAGGMYEQYF. The CDR3 DNA reads as TGTGCCAGCAGCTTTGAAGCGGGGGGGATGTACGAGCAGTACTTC.

Only one count was recorded for this clone. V and J are TRBV7-2 and TRBJ1-5, with D tentatively TRBD1 (5 bases). Germline assignment: CDR1 SGHTA and CDR2 FQGNSA. V lost 4 bases and J lost 4, with 14 bases in between. The CDR3 sequence is 15 residues long. CDR3: CASSSTTVLNQPQHF. CDR3 in DNA: TGTGCCAGCAGCTCAACGACAGTCTTGAATCAGCCCCAGCATTTT.

V usage is TRBV5-1 and J usage is TRBJ1-2, with D perhaps matching TRBD1 (6 bases). This CDR3 has 14 amino acids. V dropped 1 base and J dropped 8 bases, with 15 bases sitting between them. Germline-derived CDR1 and CDR2 are SGHRS and YFSETQ. The CDR3 protein is CASSLRTGTKGYTF. The CDR3 region has the DNA TGCGCCAGCAGCTTGCGAACAGGGACTAAAGGCTACACCTTC.

The chain couples TRBV27 to TRBJ2-7; maybe TRBD1 (5 bases). This CDR3 region has 13 residues. From germline, CDR1 is MNHEY and CDR2 SMNVEV (reference sequence). Trimming cost V 6 bases and J 1 base, with 10 bases left between them. The CDR3 is CASSSDRSYEQYF. CDR3 bases: TGTGCCAGCAGCTCCGACAGATCCTACGAGCAGTACTTC.

This chain links TRBV7-2 with TRBJ2-3; possible D gene TRBD2, 6 bases. Per germline, CDR1 SGHTA and CDR2 FQGNSA. V was shortened by 8 bases and J by 2 bases, with 14 bases between the two germline ends. The CDR3 runs to 14 residues. The CDR3 loop is CASLLAAFTDTQYF. For the CDR3, the DNA is TGTGCCAGCCTATTAGCGGCCTTCACAGATACGCAGTATTTT.

This clone showed up just a few times. The rearrangement uses TRBV18 and TRBJ2-5, with D possibly matching TRBD2 (5 bases). The CDR3 has 15 amino acids. V gave up 1 base and J gave up 1 base, with 10 bases separating them. Germline V gene lookup returns CDR1 KGHSH and CDR2 LQKENI. The CDR3 here is CASSPRAGLQETQYF. The CDR3 region has the DNA TGTGCCAGCTCACCACGGGCGGGCCTCCAAGAGACCCAGTACTTC.

The chain employs TRBV28 and TRBJ2-1; TRBD2 agrees at 10 bases. Germline V gene data show CDR1 as MDHEN and CDR2 as SYDVKM. V shed 5 bases and J 5 bases; nucleotides not matched to a gene: 6. The CDR3 has 15 residues. As DNA, the CDR3 is TGTGCCAGCAGTAGGCCTAGCGGGGGAAACAATGAGCAGTTCTTC. Protein product: CASSRPSGGNNEQFF. The full variable domain, with the rest looked up from reference TRBV28 and TRBJ2-1, is DVKVTQSSRYLVKRTGEKVFLECVQDMDHENMFWYRQDPGLGLRLIYFSYDVKMKEKGDIPEGYSVSREKKERFSLILESASTNQTSMYLCASSRPSGGNNEQFFGPGTRLTVL.

The chain couples TRBV7-7 to TRBJ2-7; tentatively, D is TRBD1 (5 bases). Germline assignment: CDR1 SSHAT and CDR2 FNYEAQ (reference sequence). Between the trimmed V and J ends, which lost 1 base and 2 bases, there was a span of 12 bases. The CDR3 is 15 amino acids. In DNA, the CDR3 is TGTGCCAGCAGCTTAGATCCTTCAGGGACCTACGAGCAGTACTTC. Translation gives CASSLDPSGTYEQYF.

The chain combines TRBV5-1 with TRBJ2-5, with D maybe TRBD2 (5 bases). CDR3 size: 14 residues. The V gene lost 9 bases and the J gene lost 4 bases, with 19 bases spanning the gap. The V gene's germline CDR1 is SGHRS and CDR2 YFSETQ. CDR3 coding DNA: TGCGCCACCGCTCTCGGGAACCTCGGAGAGACCCAGTACTTC. Its translation is CATALGNLGETQYF.

This sequence joins TRBV19 and TRBJ2-3; D is unclear. The V end lost 9 bases, the J end lost 0 bases, and 10 bases lay between the germline ends. The CDR3 length is 13 residues. The germline V gene encodes CDR1 LNHDA and CDR2 SQIVND (reference sequence). CDR3 sequence: CASLSSSTDTQYF. CDR3 coding DNA: TGTGCCAGCTTATCCTCTAGCACAGATACGCAGTATTTT.

The chain employs TRBV5-6 and TRBJ1-6; 11 bases map to TRBD1. Germline V gives CDR1 SGHDT, CDR2 YYEEEE. This CDR3 region has 18 residues. V lost 3 bases and J lost 1; bases outside the gene matches: 6. The CDR3 region is CASSSDRGRRSYNSPLHF. CDR3 in DNA: TGTGCCAGCAGCTCGGACAGGGGGCGAAGGTCCTATAATTCACCCCTCCACTTT.

The genes are TRBV7-8 and TRBJ1-5; 7 nucleotides agree with TRBD1. V shed 0 bases, J shed 3 bases, and the junction held 5 bases outside the gene matches. Germline CDR1 SGHVS, CDR2 FQNEAQ. The CDR3 is 16 residues long. The chain's CDR3 is CASSLADRDVNQPQHF. The DNA for the CDR3 is TGTGCCAGCAGCTTAGCCGACAGGGATGTCAATCAGCCCCAGCATTTT.

DNA for the CDR3: TGTGCCAGTAGTATTGGACTAGCGGCCACCGGGGAGCTGTTTTTT. Translation: CASSIGLAATGELFF. J is TRBJ2-2 and V is TRBV19; TRBD2 aligns across 10 bases. This CDR3 comprises 15 residues. CDR1 is LNHDA, CDR2 SQIVND, per germline (reference sequence). V shed 3 bases and J 4 bases; nucleotides not matched to a gene: 2.

The V and J genes are TRBV5-1 and TRBJ1-1; no reliable D call. The V end was cut by 0 bases, the J end by 4 bases, with 13 bases between. Germline CDR1 and CDR2: SGHRS and YFSETQ. This CDR3 contains 15 residues. This chain's CDR3 is CASSLATVSSTEAFF. CDR3 nucleotide sequence: TGCGCCAGCAGCTTGGCCACGGTTAGCAGCACTGAAGCTTTCTTT.

The chain uses TRBV30 and TRBJ2-5; 8 bases match TRBD2. V gave up 2 bases and J gave up 1 base; unmatched junction bases: 9. There are 16 residues in the CDR3. The germline V gene has CDR1 GTSNPN and CDR2 SVGIG (reference sequence). CDR3 coding DNA: TGTGCCTGGAGTCCCGACGGGAGGGCGGGCCAAGAGACCCAGTACTTC. Protein: CAWSPDGRAGQETQYF.

The table lists this clone with a count of one. The V and J genes are TRBV5-4 and TRBJ1-2; no firm D call. Between the trimmed V and J ends, which lost 0 bases and 6 bases, there was a span of 18 bases. CDR1 is SGHNT, CDR2 YYREEE, per germline (reference sequence). This CDR3 region has 16 residues. The CDR3 spells CASSLVAPRFGDGYTF. As DNA, the CDR3 is TGTGCCAGCAGCTTGGTAGCCCCCCGGTTCGGTGATGGCTACACCTTC.

CDR3 sequence (DNA): TGCGCCAGCAGCCACTCCCCACCTGCGGGAGGATCCACAGATACGCAGTATTTT. Protein: CASSHSPPAGGSTDTQYF. The chain is built from TRBV4-3 and TRBJ2-3; 8 bases line up with TRBD2. Germline CDR1 and CDR2: LGHNA and YSLEER. The length of the CDR3 is 18 residues. The J segment lost 2 bases and the V segment lost 3 bases, leaving 13 bases of the junction unmatched.

The rearrangement uses TRBV28 and TRBJ1-5; 9 bases match TRBD1. The CDR3 contains 18 residues. Looked up from germline, CDR1 is MDHEN and CDR2 is SYDVKM. J lost 7 bases, V lost 4 bases, and 17 bases had no gene match. In DNA form, the CDR3 reads TGTGCCAGCAGTTCCACGGGGGGGACGGGACAGGGAAAGCAGCCCCAGCATTTT. Translating gives CASSSTGGTGQGKQPQHF.